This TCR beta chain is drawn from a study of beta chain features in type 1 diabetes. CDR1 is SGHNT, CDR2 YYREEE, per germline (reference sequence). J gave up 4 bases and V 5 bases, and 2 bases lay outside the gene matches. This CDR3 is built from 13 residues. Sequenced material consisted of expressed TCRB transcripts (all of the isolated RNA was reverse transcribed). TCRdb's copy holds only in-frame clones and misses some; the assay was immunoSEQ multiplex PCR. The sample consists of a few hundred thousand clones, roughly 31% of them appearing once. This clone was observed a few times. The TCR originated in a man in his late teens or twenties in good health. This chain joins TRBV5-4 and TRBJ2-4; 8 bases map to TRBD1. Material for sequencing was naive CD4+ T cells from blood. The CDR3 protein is CASRDREKNIQYF. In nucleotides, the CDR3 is TGTGCCAGCAGGGACAGGGAGAAAAACATTCAGTACTTC.